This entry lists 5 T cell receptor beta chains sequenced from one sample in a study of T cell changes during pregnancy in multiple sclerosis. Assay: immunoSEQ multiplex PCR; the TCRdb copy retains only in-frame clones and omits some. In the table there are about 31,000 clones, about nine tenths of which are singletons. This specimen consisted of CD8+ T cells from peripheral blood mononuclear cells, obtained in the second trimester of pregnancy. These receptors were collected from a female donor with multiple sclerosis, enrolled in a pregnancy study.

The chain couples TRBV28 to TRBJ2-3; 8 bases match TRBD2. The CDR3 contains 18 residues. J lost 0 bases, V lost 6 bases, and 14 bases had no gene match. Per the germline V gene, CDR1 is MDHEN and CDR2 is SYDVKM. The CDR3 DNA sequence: TGTGCCAGCAGCTTAGCCCTACTAGCGGAGGCTAGCACAGATACGCAGTATTTT. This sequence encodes CASSLALLAEASTDTQYF.

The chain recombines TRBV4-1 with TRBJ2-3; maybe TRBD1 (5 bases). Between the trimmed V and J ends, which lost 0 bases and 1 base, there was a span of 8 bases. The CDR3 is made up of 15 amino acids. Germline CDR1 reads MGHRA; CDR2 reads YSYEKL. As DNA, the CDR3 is TGCGCCAGCAGCCAAGATCCACAGGGCACAGATACGCAGTATTTT. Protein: CASSQDPQGTDTQYF.

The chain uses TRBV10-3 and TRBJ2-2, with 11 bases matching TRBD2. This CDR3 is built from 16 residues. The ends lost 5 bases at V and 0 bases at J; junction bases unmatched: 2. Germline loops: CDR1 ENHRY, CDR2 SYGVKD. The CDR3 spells CAISPTSGTNTGELFF. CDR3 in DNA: TGTGCCATCAGTCCGACTAGCGGGACGAACACCGGGGAGCTGTTTTTT.

DNA for the CDR3: TGTGCCAGCAGCCAGGGACAGGGGGCCGATCAGCCCCAGCATTTT. Protein: CASSQGQGADQPQHF. The genes are TRBV5-4 and TRBJ1-5, with 12 bases fitting TRBD1. The ends lost 4 bases at V and 5 bases at J; junction bases unmatched: 4. Germline V gives CDR1 SGHNT, CDR2 YYREEE (reference sequence). This CDR3 spans 15 amino acids.

The DNA for the CDR3 is TGTGCCAGCAGCCTTCAGTACAGCGGGAGCAAAGGGCAAGAGACCCAGTACTTC. Protein product: CASSLQYSGSKGQETQYF. This rearrangement joins TRBV11-2 to TRBJ2-5, with 8 positions matching TRBD2. V was clipped by 5 bases and J by 2 bases; unmatched bases: 16. This CDR3 is 18 amino acids long. CDR1 is SGHAT and CDR2 is FQNNGV in the germline V gene.